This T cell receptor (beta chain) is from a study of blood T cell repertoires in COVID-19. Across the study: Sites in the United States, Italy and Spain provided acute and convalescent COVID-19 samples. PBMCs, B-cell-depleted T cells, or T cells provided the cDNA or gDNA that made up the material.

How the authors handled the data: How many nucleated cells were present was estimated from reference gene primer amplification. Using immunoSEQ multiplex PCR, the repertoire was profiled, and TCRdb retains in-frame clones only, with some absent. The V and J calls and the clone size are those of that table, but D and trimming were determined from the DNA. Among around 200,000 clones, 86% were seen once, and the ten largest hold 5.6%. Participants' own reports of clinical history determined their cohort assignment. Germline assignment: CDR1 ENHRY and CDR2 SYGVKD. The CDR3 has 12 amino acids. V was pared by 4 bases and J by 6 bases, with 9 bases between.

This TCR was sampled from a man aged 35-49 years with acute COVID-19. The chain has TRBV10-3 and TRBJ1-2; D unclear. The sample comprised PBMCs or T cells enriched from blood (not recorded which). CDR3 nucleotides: TGTGCCATCAGTGGGCAACAGAATGGCTACACCTTC. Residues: CAISGQQNGYTF.